This TCR beta chain was recorded in a study of blood T cell repertoires in COVID-19. The wider study: Samples of COVID-19 (acute and convalescent) were obtained from the United States, Italy and Spain.

This CDR3 region has 14 residues. The germline CDR1 and CDR2 sequences are SGHRS and YFSETQ. V lost 0 bases and J lost 1, with 5 bases in between. Worth noting for this clone: At the DNA level, this CDR3 is encoded by other sequences in the same sample as well.

Repertoires were generated with immunoSEQ multiplex PCR, while TCRdb's copy carries only in-frame clones and drops some. The data show nearly 90,000 clones, about three quarters seen once. The rearrangement joins TRBV5-1 to TRBJ2-1; D might be TRBD1 (5 bases). Sequences were obtained from peripheral blood. The origin of this receptor is a woman older than 75 with acute or convalescent COVID-19. The chain's CDR3 is CASSLGQSYNEQFF. In DNA form, the CDR3 reads TGCGCCAGCAGCTTGGGACAGTCCTACAATGAGCAGTTCTTC.